The 18 T cell receptor beta chains reported below all come from one sample, sequenced in a study of identical twins. MiXCR, applied by TCRdb to the 5' RACE reads, yields one record per CDR3 protein. Counted here are fewer than 800,000 distinct CDR3 sequences, just over 7% occurring once; the ten biggest clones make up 1.6%. The sample was also linked to a second study, of yellow fever vaccine responses in identical twins.

The sequencing sample was made of PBMCs. All receptors come from a woman aged 18-35 years in good health.

The chain has TRBV6-1 and TRBJ2-7, with 12 bases aligning to TRBD2. V dropped 6 bases and J dropped 7; count of bases not matched to a gene: 10. The CDR3 loop spans 15 amino acids. CDR1 and CDR2 from the germline V gene are MNHNS and SASEGT. The CDR3 DNA is TGTGCCAGCAGCCGAGAGACTAGCGGGAGAATGGAGCAGTACTTC. Translated, it gives CASSRETSGRMEQYF.

Only a few counts were recorded for this clonotype. This chain uses TRBV12-3 or TRBV12-4 with TRBJ2-2; D may correspond to TRBD1 or TRBD2 (5 bases each). Trimming took off 6 bases at V and 5 bases at J, with 31 bases between the two ends. The CDR3 spans 20 residues. The CDR3 here is CASRSAGESRGARKTGELFF. The CDR3 DNA reads TGTGCCAGCAGATCCGCTGGGGAGTCGAGAGGGGCTCGGAAGACCGGGGAGCTGTTTTTT.

In this sample, this clonotype turned up a few times. The CDR3 here is CSVAFRLNTEAFF. In DNA form, the CDR3 reads TGCAGCGTTGCTTTCAGGTTGAACACTGAAGCTTTCTTT. The chain joins TRBV29-1 to TRBJ1-1; D is undetermined. The CDR3 sequence is 13 residues long. V lost 4 bases and J 0 bases, leaving 9 bases between the germline ends. CDR1 SQVTM and CDR2 ANQGSEA come from the germline V gene.

This clonotype was detected a few times. V gene TRBV10-3 combines with J gene TRBJ2-7; 8 positions agree with TRBD2. The V gene end was trimmed by 0 bases and the J gene end by 6 bases; junction bases not matched to a gene: 4. The CDR3 spans 14 residues. The V gene's germline CDR1 is ENHRY and CDR2 SYGVKD. CDR3 loop: CAISESSGISEQYF. In DNA form, the CDR3 reads TGTGCCATCAGTGAGTCTAGCGGGATTAGCGAGCAGTACTTC.

This clonotype was observed many times. The V call is TRBV6-2 or TRBV6-3, the J call TRBJ1-5; 10 positions match TRBD1. CDR1 and CDR2 (germline): MNHEY, SVGEGT. V lost 2 bases, J lost 0 bases, and 4 bases stayed unmatched. CDR3 length: 17 residues. The CDR3 region is CASSYGTGAYSNQPQHF. CDR3 sequence (DNA): TGTGCCAGCAGTTACGGGACAGGGGCTTATAGCAATCAGCCCCAGCATTTT.

The sample holds a few counts of this clonotype. This chain connects TRBV27 to TRBJ2-7, with 11 positions matching TRBD1. The junction had 6 bases not matched to a gene; V was cut back by 5 bases and J by 3 bases. The germline V gene has CDR1 MNHEY and CDR2 SMNVEV (reference sequence). This CDR3 is 15 amino acids long. DNA for the CDR3: TGTGCCAGCAGTCCCTCCGGGACAGGGGGCTACGAGCAGTACTTC. Residues: CASSPSGTGGYEQYF.

This clonotype appeared many times. The chain is built from TRBV10-2 and TRBJ2-3, with D perhaps matching TRBD2 (5 bases). The CDR3 length is 15 residues. CDR1 and CDR2 from the germline V gene are WSHSY and SAAADI. Trimming pared 3 bases from V and 2 bases from J, leaving 12 bases between. The CDR3 bases are TGCGCCAGCAGTGAATTTCGACTATTCACAGATACGCAGTATTTT. Its translation: CASSEFRLFTDTQYF.

The chain joins TRBV7-6 to TRBJ2-3, with D possibly called TRBD1 or TRBD2 (5 bases each). The germline V gene has CDR1 SGHVS and CDR2 FNYEAQ. Trimming stripped 5 bases from V and 3 bases from J, with 12 bases between. This CDR3 has 14 amino acids. CDR3 amino acids: CASSTRAGTDTQYF. Here the CDR3 DNA reads TGTGCCAGCAGCACGCGGGCAGGGACAGATACGCAGTATTTT.

The table lists this clonotype with many counts. V gene TRBV9 combines with J gene TRBJ2-3, with unresolved D. Germline values: CDR1 SGDLS, CDR2 YYNGEE. The CDR3 is 14 amino acids. V was pared by 0 bases and J by 2 bases, with 7 bases between. The CDR3 DNA reads as TGTGCCAGCAGCGTAGGGTATAACACAGATACGCAGTATTTT. This gives the protein CASSVGYNTDTQYF.

This chain links TRBV12-5 with TRBJ2-1, with 10 bases matching TRBD1. The CDR3 has 20 amino acids. V lost 7 bases and J lost 2; bases outside the gene matches: 20. Germline CDR1 is LGHNT and CDR2 is FRNRAP. The CDR3: CASAPRGDRGRGGPYNEQFF. The DNA for the CDR3 is TGTGCTAGTGCCCCGCGTGGTGACAGGGGGCGCGGGGGGCCCTACAATGAGCAGTTCTTC. Drawing the rest from reference TRBV12-5 and TRBJ2-1, the complete variable domain is DARVTQTPRHKVTEMGQEVTMRCQPILGHNTVFWYRQTMMQGLELLAYFRNRAPLDDSGMPKDRFSAEMPDATLATLKIQPSEPRDSAVYFCASAPRGDRGRGGPYNEQFFGPGTRLTVL.

Ten or more counts support this clonotype. The chain recombines TRBV12-2 with TRBJ2-3; the table's D call of TRBD2 was not tested on the DNA. TRBV12-2 is tagged as a pseudogene. This CDR3 region has 19 residues. The CDR3, as DNA: TGTGCAAGTCGCGCACCACCGGGACTAGCGGGAGAGAACACAGATACGCAGTATTTT. Encoded protein: CASRAPPGLAGENTDTQYF.

The J gene is TRBJ2-1, the V gene TRBV10-3, with D possibly matching TRBD2 (5 bases). In germline, CDR1 is ENHRY, CDR2 SYGVKD. V was pared by 6 bases and J by 7 bases, with 13 bases between. This CDR3 is built from 13 residues. CDR3 in amino acids: CAISGLPSNEQFF. The CDR3, as DNA: TGTGCCATCAGCGGACTCCCCTCAAATGAGCAGTTCTTC.

This clonotype was observed a handful of times. The chain links TRBV5-1 to TRBJ2-1; 12 bases align to TRBD2. From germline, CDR1 is SGHRS and CDR2 YFSETQ. Trimming took 5 bases from V and 0 from J; bases not matched to a gene: 21. This CDR3 has 22 residues. In DNA, the CDR3 is TGCGCCAGCAGTCAACCACAAGGACCCGGACTAGCGGGAATTGGCTCCTACAATGAGCAGTTCTTC. It is translated as CASSQPQGPGLAGIGSYNEQFF.

This clonotype has just a few counts. The rearrangement uses TRBV3-1 and TRBJ2-1; D may correspond to TRBD1 or TRBD2 (6 bases each). V was trimmed by 0 bases and J by 9 bases, leaving 15 bases between them. Germline CDR1 is LGHDT and CDR2 is YNNKEL (reference sequence). This CDR3 spans 15 amino acids. For the CDR3, the DNA is TGTGCCAGCAGCCAAGAGACCTTAGGGGGGAGTGAGCAGTTCTTC. Its protein product is CASSQETLGGSEQFF.

In its sample, this clonotype was seen a few times. This chain connects TRBV12-3 or TRBV12-4 to TRBJ1-5; D not certain. There are 13 residues in the CDR3. Trimming left V 6 bases short and J 5 bases short, with 11 bases between. CDR3 sequence reads: CASRSSGDQPQHF. The CDR3 DNA is TGTGCCAGCAGAAGCTCCGGCGATCAGCCCCAGCATTTT.

This chain links TRBV10-3 with TRBJ2-3; the match to TRBD2 covers 10 bases. The CDR3 has 16 residues. The germline V gene encodes CDR1 ENHRY and CDR2 SYGVKD. Trimming cost V 4 bases and J 1 base; bases outside gene matches: 5. CDR3 DNA sequence: TGTGCCATCAGTGCCCACGGGACTAGCGGCACAGATACGCAGTATTTT. Translation: CAISAHGTSGTDTQYF.

At least ten counts were recorded for this clonotype. V is TRBV29-1 and J is TRBJ1-2; D is perhaps TRBD1 (6 bases). Germline-derived CDR1 and CDR2 are SQVTM and ANQGSEA. The CDR3 loop spans 13 amino acids. V dropped 4 bases and J dropped 12 bases, with 21 bases sitting between them. The CDR3 loop reads CSVGGETGKVHTF. CDR3 sequence (DNA): TGCAGCGTTGGAGGGGAAACAGGGAAAGTCCACACCTTC. Full variable domain (rest looked up from reference TRBV29-1 and TRBJ1-2): SAVISQKPSRDICQRGTSLTIQCQVDSQVTMMFWYRQQPGQSLTLIATANQGSEATYESGFVIDKFPISRPNLTFSTLTVSNMSPEDSSIYLCSVGGETGKVHTFGSGTRLTVV.

This clonotype was detected many times. Here the CDR3 DNA reads TGTGCCAGCAGTGTAATAAACACCGGGGAGCTGTTTTTT. It yields the protein CASSVINTGELFF. The rearrangement uses TRBV27 and TRBJ2-2; D gene uncertain. The ends were cut back, 5 bases at V and 2 bases at J, with 6 bases in the middle. The CDR3 consists of 13 residues. Germline lookup yields CDR1 MNHEY and CDR2 SMNVEV (reference sequence).